These 15 T cell receptor beta chains originate from one sample sequenced in a study of blood T cell repertoires in COVID-19. The assay was immunoSEQ multiplex PCR, and TCRdb's table has in-frame clones only and misses some. The repertoire has some 200,000 clones, 76% of them found once; the top ten carry around 8.1%. The specimen sequenced was peripheral blood. The receptors originated from a woman aged 45-65 years with active or convalescent COVID-19.

The chain employs TRBV30 and TRBJ1-6, with 9 bases that match TRBD1. CDR1 and CDR2 (germline): GTSNPN, SVGIG (reference sequence). This CDR3 has 14 residues. Trimming removed 5 bases from V and 10 bases from J; junction bases left unmatched: 9. In nucleotides, the CDR3 is TGTGCCTGGGGACCGGGACAGGGTTCCTCACCCCTCCACTTT. Translation gives CAWGPGQGSSPLHF. Based on the CDR3 plus reference TRBV30 and TRBJ1-6, the full variable domain is SQTIHQWPATLVQPVGSPLSLECTVEGTSNPNLYWYRQAAGRGLQLLFYSVGIGQISSEVPQNLSASRPQDRQFILSSKKLLLSDSGFYLCAWGPGQGSSPLHFGNGTRLTVT.

This chain connects TRBV19 to TRBJ1-5, with D unclear. The CDR3 covers 13 residues. Germline V gene sequence: CDR1 LNHDA, CDR2 SQIVND (reference sequence). The V gene lost 1 base and the J gene lost 5 bases, with 6 bases spanning the gap. The CDR3 DNA reads as TGTGCCAGTAGTATAGGAGCGCATCAGCCCCAGCATTTT. This codes for CASSIGAHQPQHF.

In DNA form, the CDR3 reads TGTGCCAGCAGTTTCCGGGACACGGATAGCAATCAGCCCCAGCATTTT. Protein product: CASSFRDTDSNQPQHF. The J gene is TRBJ1-5, the V gene TRBV28; weak D call: TRBD1 (6 bases). The length of the CDR3 is 16 residues. CDR1 is MDHEN and CDR2 is SYDVKM in the germline V gene. V lost 3 bases to trimming and J lost 0 bases, with 12 bases between them.

V is TRBV6-4 and J is TRBJ1-3, with D possibly being TRBD1 (6 bases). Trimming pared 0 bases from V and 4 bases from J, leaving 13 bases between. CDR1 is MRHNA, CDR2 SNTAGT, per germline. The CDR3 loop spans 16 amino acids. The CDR3 here is CASSDSTGGRGNTIYF. The CDR3 DNA follows: TGTGCCAGCAGTGACTCGACGGGGGGGCGAGGAAACACCATATATTTT.

This rearrangement joins TRBV7-2 to TRBJ2-7, with D possibly TRBD1 on 5 matching bases. Germline V gene sequence: CDR1 SGHTA, CDR2 FQGNSA. This CDR3 comprises 12 residues. Deletions cut 1 base from V and 9 bases from J, with 10 bases between. CDR3 in amino acids: CASSLDVGAQYF. CDR3 DNA: TGTGCCAGCAGCTTAGATGTAGGGGCGCAGTACTTC.

CDR3 sequence reads: CASSLRYPLAGEKETQYF. CDR3 nucleotide sequence: TGTGCCAGCAGCTTAAGGTACCCACTAGCGGGGGAAAAAGAGACCCAGTACTTC. The chain combines TRBV7-3 with TRBJ2-5; TRBD2 matches 11 bases. Germline V gene data show CDR1 as SGHTA and CDR2 as FQGTGA. The length of the CDR3 is 18 residues. V shed 1 base, J shed 3 bases, and the junction held 10 bases outside the gene matches.

V gene TRBV7-2 combines with J gene TRBJ2-5; 9 bases map to TRBD2. CDR3 size: 16 residues. Looked up from germline, CDR1 is SGHTA and CDR2 is FQGNSA. The ends lost 5 bases at V and 5 bases at J; junction bases unmatched: 12. The CDR3 DNA is TGTGCCAGCAGCCCGCCCCGGCGGGGGGGGATCGAGACCCAGTACTTC. Translated, it gives CASSPPRRGGIETQYF.

Concerning this clone: In the same sample, other DNA sequences code for this CDR3. This chain links TRBV12-3 or TRBV12-4 with TRBJ2-3; no clear D. Trimming shortened V by 6 bases and J by 1 base, and 5 bases separated the two germline ends. This CDR3 has 12 residues. DNA of the CDR3: TGTGCCAGCAGCCTCGGCACAGATACGCAGTATTTT. It encodes CASSLGTDTQYF.

The genes are TRBV7-2 and TRBJ2-7, with D possibly being TRBD1 (6 bases). Trimming cost V 5 bases and J 0 bases, with 14 bases left between them. This CDR3 has 15 residues. Per the germline V gene, CDR1 is SGHTA and CDR2 is FQGNSA. The CDR3 loop is CASSPWGPGSYEQYF. Written as DNA, the CDR3 is TGTGCCAGCAGCCCCTGGGGGCCAGGCTCCTACGAGCAGTACTTC.

The rearrangement uses TRBV7-9 and TRBJ1-2; the match to TRBD1 covers 9 bases. The germline gives CDR1 SEHNR, CDR2 FQNEAQ (reference sequence). J lost 7 bases, V lost 1 base, and 4 bases had no gene match. This CDR3 region has 14 residues. The CDR3 here is CASSLEDRGAGYTF. In DNA, the CDR3 is TGTGCCAGCAGCTTAGAGGACAGGGGCGCTGGCTACACCTTC.

The sample holds many counts of this clone. V and J are TRBV28 and TRBJ1-1; 10 bases line up with TRBD1. The CDR3 is made up of 13 amino acids. The V and J ends lost 8 bases and 4 bases, in that order; junction bases with no gene match: 4. Germline V gives CDR1 MDHEN, CDR2 SYDVKM. Here the CDR3 reads CASSRTGGTEAFF. CDR3 bases: TGTGCCAGCTCCCGGACAGGGGGCACTGAAGCTTTCTTT.

The V call is TRBV30, the J call TRBJ1-3; 8 bases map to TRBD1. Germline V gene lookup returns CDR1 GTSNPN and CDR2 SVGIG (reference sequence). The CDR3 is 14 residues long. The J segment lost 4 bases and the V segment lost 2 bases, leaving 4 bases of the junction unmatched. CDR3 loop: CAWSSDRGGNTIYF. CDR3 DNA: TGTGCCTGGAGTTCCGACAGGGGAGGAAACACCATATATTTT.

V is TRBV7-9 and J is TRBJ2-7, with D tentatively TRBD2 (5 bases). Trimming took 3 bases from V and 10 from J, leaving 16 bases between them. The CDR3 loop spans 13 amino acids. In germline, CDR1 is SEHNR, CDR2 FQNEAQ (reference sequence). The CDR3 nucleotides read TGTGCCAGCAGCTTTGGGCCTAGCCGGTTCCAGTACTTC. It codes for CASSFGPSRFQYF. Combining the CDR3 with reference TRBV7-9 and TRBJ2-7 gives the whole variable domain DTGVSQNPRHKITKRGQNVTFRCDPISEHNRLYWYRQTLGQGPEFLTYFQNEAQLEKSRLLSDRFSAERPKGSFSTLEIQRTEQGDSAMYLCASSFGPSRFQYFGPGTRLTVT.

The chain combines TRBV15 with TRBJ1-3, with no clear D. Trimming left V 1 base short and J 8 bases short, with 24 bases between. This CDR3 has 18 residues. Per the germline V gene, CDR1 is LNHNV and CDR2 is YYDKDF (reference sequence). CDR3 in DNA: TGTGCCACCAGCAGAGCGTCTTGGGCGATGATGCCGGGGTACACCATATATTTT. It specifies CATSRASWAMMPGYTIYF.

This rearrangement joins TRBV12-3 or TRBV12-4 to TRBJ2-5; the D is unclear. The CDR3 loop spans 13 amino acids. V was pared by 1 base and J by 5 bases, with 8 bases between. The CDR3 loop reads CASSLGQQETQYF. DNA of the CDR3: TGTGCCAGCAGTTTAGGACAACAGGAGACCCAGTACTTC.